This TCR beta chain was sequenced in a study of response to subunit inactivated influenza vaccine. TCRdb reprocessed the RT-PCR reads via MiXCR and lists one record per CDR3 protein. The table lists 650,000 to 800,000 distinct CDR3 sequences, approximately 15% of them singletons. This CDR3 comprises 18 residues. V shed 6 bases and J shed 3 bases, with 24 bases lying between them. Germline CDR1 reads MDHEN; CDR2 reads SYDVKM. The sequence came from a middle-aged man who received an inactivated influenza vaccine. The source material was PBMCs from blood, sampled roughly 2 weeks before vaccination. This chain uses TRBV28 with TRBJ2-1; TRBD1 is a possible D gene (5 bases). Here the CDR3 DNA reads TGTGCCAGCAGAGTAAGAAGAAGTACCCCTCAGGGCTACAATGAGCAGTTCTTC. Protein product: CASRVRRSTPQGYNEQFF.